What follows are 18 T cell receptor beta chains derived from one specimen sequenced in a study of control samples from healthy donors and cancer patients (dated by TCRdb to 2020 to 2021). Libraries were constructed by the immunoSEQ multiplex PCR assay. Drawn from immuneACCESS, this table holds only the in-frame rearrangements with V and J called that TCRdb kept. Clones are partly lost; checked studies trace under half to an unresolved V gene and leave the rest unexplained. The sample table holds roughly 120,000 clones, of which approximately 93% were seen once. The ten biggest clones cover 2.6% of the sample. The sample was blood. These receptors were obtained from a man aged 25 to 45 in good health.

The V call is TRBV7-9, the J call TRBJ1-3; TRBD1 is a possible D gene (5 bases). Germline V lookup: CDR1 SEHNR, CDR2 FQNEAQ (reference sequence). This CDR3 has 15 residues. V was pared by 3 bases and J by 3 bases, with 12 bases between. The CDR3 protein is CASSFLTGGGNTIYF. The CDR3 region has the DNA TGTGCCAGCAGCTTCCTAACGGGGGGTGGAAACACCATATATTTT.

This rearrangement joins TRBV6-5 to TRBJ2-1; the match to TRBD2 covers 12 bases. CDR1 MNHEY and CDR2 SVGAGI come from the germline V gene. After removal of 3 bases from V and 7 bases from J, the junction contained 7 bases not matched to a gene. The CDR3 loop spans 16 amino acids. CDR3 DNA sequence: TGTGCCAGCAGTTATCGAAGACTAGCGGGGGTTAATGAGCAGTTCTTC. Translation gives CASSYRRLAGVNEQFF.

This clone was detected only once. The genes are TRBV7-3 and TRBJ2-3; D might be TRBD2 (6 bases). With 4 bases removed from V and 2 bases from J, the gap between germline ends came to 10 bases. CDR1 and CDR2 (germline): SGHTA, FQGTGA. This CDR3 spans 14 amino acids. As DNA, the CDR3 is TGTGCCAGCAGCTCGGGACTCTACACAGATACGCAGTATTTT. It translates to CASSSGLYTDTQYF.

The CDR3 here is CASSEGPGGFYEQYF. CDR3 coding DNA: TGTGCCAGCAGTGAAGGGCCAGGGGGTTTCTACGAGCAGTACTTC. The chain joins TRBV2 to TRBJ2-7, with TRBD1 matching 7 bases. The CDR3 spans 15 residues. Germline-derived CDR1 and CDR2 are SNHLY and FYNNEI. J gave up 3 bases and V 1 base, and 6 bases lay outside the gene matches. Full variable domain (outside the CDR3, taken from reference TRBV2 and TRBJ2-7): EPEVTQTPSHQVTQMGQEVILRCVPISNHLYFYWYRQILGQKVEFLVSFYNNEISEKSEIFDDQFSVERPDGSNFTLKIRSTKLEDSAMYFCASSEGPGGFYEQYFGPGTRLTVT.

This chain's CDR3 is CASRLAAAGGRETQYF. The CDR3 bases are TGTGCAAGTCGCTTAGCAGCGGCGGGAGGGAGAGAGACCCAGTACTTC. The chain links TRBV12-2 to TRBJ2-5; the table names TRBD2, a call not compared with the DNA. TRBV12-2 is noted as a pseudogene. The CDR3 is 16 residues long.

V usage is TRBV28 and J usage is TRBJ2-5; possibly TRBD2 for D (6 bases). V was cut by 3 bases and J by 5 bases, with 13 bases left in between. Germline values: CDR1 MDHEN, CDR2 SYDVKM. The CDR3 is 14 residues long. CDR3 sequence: CASSLGGGLETQYF. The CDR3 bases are TGTGCCAGCAGTTTGGGAGGAGGGTTGGAGACCCAGTACTTC.

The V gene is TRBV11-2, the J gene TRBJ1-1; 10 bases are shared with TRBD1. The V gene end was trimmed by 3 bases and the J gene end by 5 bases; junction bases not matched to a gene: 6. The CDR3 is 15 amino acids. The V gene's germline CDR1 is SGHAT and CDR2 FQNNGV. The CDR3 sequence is CASSLGDRGGTEAFF. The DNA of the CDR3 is TGTGCCAGCAGCTTGGGGGACAGGGGAGGGACTGAAGCTTTCTTT.

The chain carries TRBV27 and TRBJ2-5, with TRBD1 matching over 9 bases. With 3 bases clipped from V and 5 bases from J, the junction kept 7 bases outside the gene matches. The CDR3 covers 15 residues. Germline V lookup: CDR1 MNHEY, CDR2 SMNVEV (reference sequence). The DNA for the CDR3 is TGTGCCAGCAGTTTGGGGACAGGGAGGGATGAGACCCAGTACTTC. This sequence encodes CASSLGTGRDETQYF.

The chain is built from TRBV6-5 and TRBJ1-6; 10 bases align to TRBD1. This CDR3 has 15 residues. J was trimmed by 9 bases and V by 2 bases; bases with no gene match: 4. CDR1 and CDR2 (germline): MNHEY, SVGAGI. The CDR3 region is CASSYDWTGGSPLHF. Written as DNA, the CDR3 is TGTGCCAGCAGTTACGATTGGACAGGGGGTTCACCCCTCCACTTT.

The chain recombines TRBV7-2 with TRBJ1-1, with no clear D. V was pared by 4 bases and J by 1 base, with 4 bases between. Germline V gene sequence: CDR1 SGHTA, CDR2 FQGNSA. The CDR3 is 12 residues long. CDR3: CASSWGNTEAFF. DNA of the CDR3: TGTGCCAGCAGCTGGGGGAACACTGAAGCTTTCTTT.

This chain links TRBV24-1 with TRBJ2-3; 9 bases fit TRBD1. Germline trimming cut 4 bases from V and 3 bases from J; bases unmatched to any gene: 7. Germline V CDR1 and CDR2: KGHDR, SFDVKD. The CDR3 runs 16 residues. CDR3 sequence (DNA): TGTGCCACCAGTGAGACCGGGACAGGGCGAACAGATACGCAGTATTTT. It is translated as CATSETGTGRTDTQYF.

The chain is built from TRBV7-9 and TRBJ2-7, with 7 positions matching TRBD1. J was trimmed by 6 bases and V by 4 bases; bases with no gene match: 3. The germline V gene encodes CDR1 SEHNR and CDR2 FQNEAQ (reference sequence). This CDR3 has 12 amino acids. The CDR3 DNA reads TGTGCCAGCAGCTCTCGACAGGGCGAGCAGTACTTC. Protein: CASSSRQGEQYF. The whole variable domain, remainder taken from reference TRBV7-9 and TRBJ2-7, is DTGVSQNPRHKITKRGQNVTFRCDPISEHNRLYWYRQTLGQGPEFLTYFQNEAQLEKSRLLSDRFSAERPKGSFSTLEIQRTEQGDSAMYLCASSSRQGEQYFGPGTRLTVT.

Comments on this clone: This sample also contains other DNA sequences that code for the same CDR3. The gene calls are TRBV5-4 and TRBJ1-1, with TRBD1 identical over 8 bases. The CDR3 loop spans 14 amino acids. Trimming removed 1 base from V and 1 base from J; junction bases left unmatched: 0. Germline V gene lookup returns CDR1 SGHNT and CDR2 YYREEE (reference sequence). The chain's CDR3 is CASSLQGANTEAFF. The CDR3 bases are TGTGCCAGCAGCTTGCAGGGGGCGAACACTGAAGCTTTCTTT.

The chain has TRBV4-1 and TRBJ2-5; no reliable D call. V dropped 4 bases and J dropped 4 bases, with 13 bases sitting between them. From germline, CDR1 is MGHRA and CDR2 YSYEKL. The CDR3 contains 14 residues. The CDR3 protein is CASSPIESGETQYF. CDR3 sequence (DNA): TGCGCCAGCAGCCCAATAGAGTCCGGAGAGACCCAGTACTTC.

CDR3 residues: CASSAGGYTGELFF. CDR3 nucleotide sequence: TGTGCCAGCAGCGCGGGGGGTTACACCGGGGAGCTGTTTTTT. This chain connects TRBV9 to TRBJ2-2, with 7 positions matching TRBD2. The CDR3 is made up of 14 amino acids. V lost 3 bases and J lost 3; bases outside the gene matches: 2. Germline CDR1 reads SGDLS; CDR2 reads YYNGEE. Full variable domain (outside the CDR3, taken from reference TRBV9 and TRBJ2-2): DSGVTQTPKHLITATGQRVTLRCSPRSGDLSVYWYQQSLDQGLQFLIQYYNGEERAKGNILERFSAQQFPDLHSELNLSSLELGDSALYFCASSAGGYTGELFFGEGSRLTVL.

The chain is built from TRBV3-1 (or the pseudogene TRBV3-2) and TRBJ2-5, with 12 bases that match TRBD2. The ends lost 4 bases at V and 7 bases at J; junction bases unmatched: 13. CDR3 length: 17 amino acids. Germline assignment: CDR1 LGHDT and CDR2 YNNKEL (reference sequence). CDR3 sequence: CASSPPGLAGLGVTQYF. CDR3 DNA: TGTGCCAGCAGCCCCCCGGGACTAGCGGGCCTCGGGGTGACCCAGTACTTC.

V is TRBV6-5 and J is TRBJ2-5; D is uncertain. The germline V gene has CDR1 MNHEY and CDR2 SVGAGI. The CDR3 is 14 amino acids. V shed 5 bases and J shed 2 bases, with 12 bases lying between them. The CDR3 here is CASSRQTEQETQYF. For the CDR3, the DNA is TGTGCCAGCAGTCGACAAACAGAGCAAGAGACCCAGTACTTC.

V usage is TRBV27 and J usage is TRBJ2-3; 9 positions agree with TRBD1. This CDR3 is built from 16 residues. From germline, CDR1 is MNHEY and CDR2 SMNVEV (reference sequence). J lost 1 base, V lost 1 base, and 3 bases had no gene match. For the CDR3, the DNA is TGTGCCAGCAGTTTATGGGACAGGGTAGGCACAGATACGCAGTATTTT. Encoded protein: CASSLWDRVGTDTQYF.